What follows are 3 T cell receptor beta chains derived from one specimen sequenced in a study of cytomegalovirus exposure and HLA in healthy donors. Clones were read by immunoSEQ multiplex PCR, and TCRdb kept only the in-frame ones, dropping some. The table has some 150,000 clones, more than 70% seen once. Material: PBMCs. Source of these receptors: a man between 18 and 35 years old in good health and CMV-seronegative.

The chain has TRBV29-1 and TRBJ2-3, with TRBD2 matching over 11 bases. The CDR3 consists of 16 residues. Germline assignment: CDR1 SQVTM and CDR2 ANQGSEA. J lost 0 bases, V lost 4 bases, and 6 bases had no gene match. The CDR3 region is CSVAELAGGSTDTQYF. The CDR3 region has the DNA TGCAGCGTTGCCGAATTAGCGGGAGGGAGCACAGATACGCAGTATTTT.

This clone was seen only a few times. The chain carries TRBV5-1 and TRBJ2-2; tentatively, D is TRBD2 (5 bases). V lost 5 bases and J 3 bases, leaving 5 bases between the germline ends. The germline V gene has CDR1 SGHRS and CDR2 YFSETQ. The CDR3 has 12 amino acids. CDR3 amino acids: CASREDTGELFF. CDR3 sequence (DNA): TGCGCCAGCAGGGAGGACACCGGGGAGCTGTTTTTT.

The chain combines TRBV28 with TRBJ2-7, with 7 positions matching TRBD2. Trimming took 3 bases from V and 4 from J; bases not matched to a gene: 6. Germline loops: CDR1 MDHEN, CDR2 SYDVKM. This CDR3 has 14 amino acids. The CDR3 DNA reads TGTGCCAGCAGTTTGGTGGGGGGGGGTTACGAGCAGTACTTC. Translated: CASSLVGGGYEQYF.